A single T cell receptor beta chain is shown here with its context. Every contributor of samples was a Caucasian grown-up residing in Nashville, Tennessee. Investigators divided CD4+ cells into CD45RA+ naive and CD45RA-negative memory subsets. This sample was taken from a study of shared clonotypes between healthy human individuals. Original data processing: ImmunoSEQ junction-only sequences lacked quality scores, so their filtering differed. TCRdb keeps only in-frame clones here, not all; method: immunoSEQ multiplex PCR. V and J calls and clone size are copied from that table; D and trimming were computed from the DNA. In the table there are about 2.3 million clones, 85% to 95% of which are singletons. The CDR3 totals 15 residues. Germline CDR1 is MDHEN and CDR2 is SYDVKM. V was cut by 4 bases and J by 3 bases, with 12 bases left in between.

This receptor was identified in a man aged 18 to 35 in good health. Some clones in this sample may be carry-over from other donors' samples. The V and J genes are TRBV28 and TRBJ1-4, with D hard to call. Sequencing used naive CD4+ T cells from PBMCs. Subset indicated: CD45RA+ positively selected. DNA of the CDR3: TGTGCCAGCAGTTCCCTAGAACTCCCTAATGAAAAACTGTTTTTT. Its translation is CASSSLELPNEKLFF. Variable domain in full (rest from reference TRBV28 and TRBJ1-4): DVKVTQSSRYLVKRTGEKVFLECVQDMDHENMFWYRQDPGLGLRLIYFSYDVKMKEKGDIPEGYSVSREKKERFSLILESASTNQTSMYLCASSSLELPNEKLFFGSGTQLSVL.